A single T cell receptor beta chain is shown here with its context. RNA, at 0.5 to 1 ug, was reverse transcribed with random hexamers. TCRdb re-analysed the immunoSEQ multiplex PCR reads in MiXCR, keeping a single row per CDR3 protein. The table shows roughly 250,000 distinct CDR3 sequences, with almost 97% occurring only once. The CDR3 loop spans 14 amino acids. The germline gives CDR1 SQVTM, CDR2 ANQGSEA. Trimming pared 6 bases from V and 4 bases from J, leaving 16 bases between. The data stem from a study of CD8 T cells in Susac syndrome. Study summary: Clinical remission applied to under 10 sequenced Susac syndrome patients, and about 6 had active disease. Blood was drawn from Susac syndrome patients while they were therapy-naive, on corticosteroids, or on intravenous immunoglobulin alone.

The authors sequenced TCR beta from blood CD8+ and CD4+ T cells. This clonotype was obtained from a human donor with Susac syndrome. Sequences were obtained from CD4+ T cells from PBMCs. The rearrangement links TRBV29-1 to TRBJ1-3, with a tentative D call TRBD1 (6 bases). CDR3 amino acids: CSVQRGGKGNTIYF. CDR3 DNA sequence: TGCAGCGTACAAAGAGGGGGGAAAGGAAACACCATATATTTT. Using reference TRBV29-1 and TRBJ1-3 for the parts outside the CDR3, the full variable domain is SAVISQKPSRDICQRGTSLTIQCQVDSQVTMMFWYRQQPGQSLTLIATANQGSEATYESGFVIDKFPISRPNLTFSTLTVSNMSPEDSSIYLCSVQRGGKGNTIYFGEGSWLTVV.